The next 16 T cell receptor beta chains were all read from a single sample in a study of CD8+ T cells in alopecia areata. Treatment described: oral pan-JAK inhibitor, 5-10 mg twice daily. The authors extracted RNA and reverse transcribed it into cDNA as the sequencing template. Using immunoSEQ multiplex PCR, the repertoire was profiled, and TCRdb retains in-frame clones only, with some absent. The profile shows fewer than 150,000 clones, 50% to 75% of them singletons. The sequences come from CD8+ T cells sorted from blood, collected at week 4, from a patient treated with tofacitinib. The receptors were sampled from a human donor with alopecia areata.

This chain links TRBV29-1 with TRBJ2-6; the match to TRBD1 covers 9 bases. V dropped 4 bases and J dropped 2; count of bases not matched to a gene: 6. This CDR3 has 16 amino acids. CDR1 SQVTM and CDR2 ANQGSEA come from the germline V gene. This chain's CDR3 is CSVGATGGAGANVLTF. CDR3 DNA sequence: TGCAGCGTTGGAGCAACAGGGGGCGCTGGGGCCAACGTCCTGACTTTC.

The chain joins TRBV29-1 to TRBJ2-7; D perhaps matches TRBD1 (6 bases). The ends were cut back, 6 bases at V and 1 base at J, with 19 bases in the middle. CDR3 length equals 15 residues. From germline, CDR1 is SQVTM and CDR2 ANQGSEA. CDR3 bases: TGCAGCGTCGGTCTTACAGGGTTCGGGTCCTACGAGCAGTACTTC. Its translation is CSVGLTGFGSYEQYF.

The chain employs TRBV2 and TRBJ2-7, with D hard to call. The ends were cut back, 4 bases at V and 0 bases at J, with 13 bases in the middle. CDR1 and CDR2 from the germline V gene are SNHLY and FYNNEI. CDR3 length: 15 amino acids. CDR3 coding DNA: TGTGCCAGCAGTGGACTGATGGCAGCCTCCTACGAGCAGTACTTC. Its translation is CASSGLMAASYEQYF. The variable domain in full, completed from reference TRBV2 and TRBJ2-7, reads EPEVTQTPSHQVTQMGQEVILRCVPISNHLYFYWYRQILGQKVEFLVSFYNNEISEKSEIFDDQFSVERPDGSNFTLKIRSTKLEDSAMYFCASSGLMAASYEQYFGPGTRLTVT.

This chain links TRBV30 with TRBJ1-1, with no clear D. Trimming stripped 4 bases from V and 1 base from J, with 13 bases between. Germline-derived CDR1 and CDR2 are GTSNPN and SVGIG (reference sequence). The length of the CDR3 is 14 residues. In DNA, the CDR3 is TGTGCCTGGAACACCATGGACGGGAACACTGAAGCTTTCTTT. Translated: CAWNTMDGNTEAFF.

The chain recombines TRBV11-2 with TRBJ1-2; D not certain. The CDR3 is 12 residues long. V lost 1 base to trimming and J lost 6 bases, with 6 bases between them. In germline, CDR1 is SGHAT, CDR2 FQNNGV. The CDR3 DNA reads as TGTGCCAGCAGCTTAGCACCGGATGGCTACACCTTC. Protein: CASSLAPDGYTF.

The chain uses TRBV29-1 and TRBJ2-7; 8 bases agree with TRBD1. The germline V gene has CDR1 SQVTM and CDR2 ANQGSEA. CDR3 length: 13 amino acids. V lost 6 bases and J lost 3; bases outside the gene matches: 7. The CDR3 DNA reads TGCAGCGTCTTGGGACAGGTGATCTACGAGCAGTACTTC. Translated, it gives CSVLGQVIYEQYF.

This chain connects TRBV30 to TRBJ2-7; tentatively, D is TRBD1 (5 bases). CDR3 length equals 12 residues. CDR1 and CDR2 (germline): GTSNPN, SVGIG (reference sequence). The V gene lost 4 bases and the J gene lost 3 bases, with 10 bases spanning the gap. CDR3 coding DNA: TGTGCCTGGAACCAGGGTAGCTACGAGCAGTACTTC. Encoded protein: CAWNQGSYEQYF.

This sequence joins TRBV13 and TRBJ1-2, with TRBD1 identical over 7 bases. Germline trimming cut 3 bases from V and 8 bases from J; bases unmatched to any gene: 9. Germline V CDR1 and CDR2: PRHDT, FYEKMQ (reference sequence). This CDR3 contains 14 residues. CDR3 sequence: CASSFTGTAYGYTF. The CDR3 bases are TGTGCCAGCAGCTTTACCGGGACAGCTTACGGCTACACCTTC.

V and J are TRBV19 and TRBJ1-1; perhaps TRBD1 as D (6 bases). Trimming removed 6 bases at V and 7 bases at J, with 18 bases between. Germline CDR1 reads LNHDA; CDR2 reads SQIVND (reference sequence). This CDR3 has 14 residues. CDR3 in DNA: TGTGCCAGTAGCTGGGGACACGGAACTGTTGAAGCTTTCTTT. Translated: CASSWGHGTVEAFF.

The J gene is TRBJ2-7, the V gene TRBV4-1; possibly TRBD1 for D (5 bases). Germline CDR1 MGHRA, CDR2 YSYEKL. The length of the CDR3 is 14 residues. Trimming cost V 4 bases and J 2 bases, with 12 bases left between them. CDR3 protein: CASSRGPQAYEQYF. In nucleotides, the CDR3 is TGCGCCAGCAGCCGGGGCCCTCAGGCCTACGAGCAGTACTTC.

This clone has a single count. The CDR3 nucleotides are TGTGCCAGCAGTGACGGGCGTGGGGGCCCATACGAGCAGTACTTC. Translating gives CASSDGRGGPYEQYF. The V gene is TRBV6-6, the J gene TRBJ2-7; TRBD1 is a possible D gene (6 bases). Trimming cost V 5 bases and J 4 bases, with 18 bases left between them. There are 15 residues in the CDR3. CDR1 and CDR2 from the germline V gene are MNHNY and SVGAGI (reference sequence).

This chain connects TRBV5-6 to TRBJ2-3; 14 nucleotides agree with TRBD2. CDR3 length: 17 amino acids. CDR1 SGHDT and CDR2 YYEEEE come from the germline V gene. V dropped 4 bases and J dropped 0; count of bases not matched to a gene: 4. CDR3 region: CASSQGLAGVSTDTQYF. The CDR3 nucleotides are TGTGCCAGCAGCCAGGGACTAGCGGGGGTTAGCACAGATACGCAGTATTTT.

This clone has more than one count but fewer than ten. This sequence joins TRBV6-1 and TRBJ2-7; 8 bases are shared with TRBD2. Germline lookup yields CDR1 MNHNS and CDR2 SASEGT. The V gene end was trimmed by 10 bases and the J gene end by 0 bases; junction bases not matched to a gene: 8. The CDR3 is made up of 14 amino acids. Written as DNA, the CDR3 is TGTGCCACAGCCCGGGGGGGCGACTCCTACGAGCAGTACTTC. Translating it yields CATARGGDSYEQYF.

This chain connects TRBV5-1 to TRBJ1-1; D ambiguous. The CDR3 is made up of 15 amino acids. In germline, CDR1 is SGHRS, CDR2 YFSETQ. V dropped 4 bases and J dropped 1 base, with 14 bases sitting between them. CDR3 residues: CASSLGGRTNTEAFF. Here the CDR3 DNA reads TGCGCCAGCAGCCTGGGAGGGAGAACGAACACTGAAGCTTTCTTT.

This clone was seen a handful of times. The chain recombines TRBV4-1 with TRBJ2-5; D gene uncertain. This CDR3 comprises 16 residues. CDR1 is MGHRA and CDR2 is YSYEKL in the germline V gene. The V gene lost 4 bases and the J gene lost 1 base, with 16 bases spanning the gap. CDR3 sequence reads: CASSPPGRQAQETQYF. The CDR3 DNA sequence: TGCGCCAGCAGCCCTCCAGGCCGACAAGCCCAAGAGACCCAGTACTTC.

This clone appeared a single time. CDR3: CASSLGGFGNEKLFF. DNA of the CDR3: TGTGCCAGCAGTTTAGGAGGGTTTGGTAATGAAAAACTGTTTTTT. This chain links TRBV27 with TRBJ1-4; D unresolved. The CDR3 is 15 amino acids. The germline V gene encodes CDR1 MNHEY and CDR2 SMNVEV (reference sequence). The V end was cut by 2 bases, the J end by 4 bases, with 11 bases between.